This T cell receptor beta chain is from a study of T cell changes during pregnancy in multiple sclerosis. The ends were cut back, 1 base at V and 0 bases at J, with 7 bases in the middle. Germline CDR1 reads LGHNA; CDR2 reads YNFKEQ. The CDR3 is made up of 16 amino acids. The data were produced by immunoSEQ multiplex PCR, yet TCRdb's version contains in-frame clones alone and is incomplete. The table shows some 40,000 clones, with roughly nine tenths occurring only once. This specimen consisted of CD4+ T cells from peripheral blood mononuclear cells, obtained in the first trimester of pregnancy. The origin of this receptor is a female donor with multiple sclerosis, enrolled in a pregnancy study. The chain combines TRBV4-2 with TRBJ2-6, with D maybe TRBD2 (6 bases). CDR3 sequence: CASSQGEVSGANVLTF. In DNA form, the CDR3 reads TGTGCCAGCAGCCAAGGGGAGGTCTCTGGGGCCAACGTCCTGACTTTC.